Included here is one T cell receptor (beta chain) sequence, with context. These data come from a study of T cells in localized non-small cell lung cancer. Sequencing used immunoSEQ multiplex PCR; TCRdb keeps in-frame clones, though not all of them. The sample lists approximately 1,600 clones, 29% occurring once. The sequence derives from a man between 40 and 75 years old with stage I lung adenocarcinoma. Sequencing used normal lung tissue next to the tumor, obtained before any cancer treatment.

Here the CDR3 DNA reads TGTGCCTGGGAGCGGGAGTATGGGTACGAGCAGTACTTC. It encodes CAWEREYGYEQYF. The rearrangement uses TRBV30 and TRBJ2-7, with 8 bases that match TRBD2. V was clipped by 5 bases and J by 4 bases; unmatched bases: 7. The germline gives CDR1 GTSNPN, CDR2 SVGIG (reference sequence). The CDR3 runs to 13 residues.